Following are 2 T cell receptor beta chains from one sample sequenced in a study of immune characterization of retroperitoneal liposarcoma. One entry per CDR3 protein results from TCRdb running MiXCR on the PCR reads. Among approximately 11,000 distinct CDR3 sequences listed, approximately 46% were seen once. What was sequenced was tumor tissue. The receptors originated from a female donor with retroperitoneal liposarcoma.

This chain connects TRBV25-1 to TRBJ2-1; either TRBD1 or TRBD2 may supply D (6 bases each). The CDR3 runs 16 residues. Looked up from germline, CDR1 is MGHDK and CDR2 is SYGVNS. V was trimmed by 1 base and J by 0 bases, leaving 10 bases between them. CDR3 in amino acids: CASSEFKGGSYNEQFF. CDR3 bases: TGTGCCAGCAGTGAATTTAAGGGGGGCTCCTACAATGAGCAGTTCTTC.

This clonotype was picked up one time. The chain uses TRBV6-5 and TRBJ2-5; possibly TRBD1 or TRBD2 for D (5 bases each). The germline V gene encodes CDR1 MNHEY and CDR2 SVGAGI. The ends were cut back, 8 bases at V and 2 bases at J, with 15 bases in the middle. The CDR3 is 14 residues long. The DNA of the CDR3 is TGTGCCAGCGATCCGGGACGGTTACAAGAGACCCAGTACTTC. Translation gives CASDPGRLQETQYF.